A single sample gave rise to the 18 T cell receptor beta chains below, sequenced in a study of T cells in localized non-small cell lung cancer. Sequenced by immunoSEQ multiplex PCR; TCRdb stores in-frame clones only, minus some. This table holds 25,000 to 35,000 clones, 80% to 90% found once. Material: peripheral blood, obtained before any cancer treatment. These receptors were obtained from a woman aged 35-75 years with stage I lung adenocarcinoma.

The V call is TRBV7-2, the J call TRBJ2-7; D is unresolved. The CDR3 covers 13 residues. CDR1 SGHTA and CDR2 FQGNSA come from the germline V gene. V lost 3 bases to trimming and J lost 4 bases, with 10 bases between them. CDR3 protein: CASSFSALYEQYF. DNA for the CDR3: TGTGCCAGCAGCTTTTCGGCTTTGTACGAGCAGTACTTC.

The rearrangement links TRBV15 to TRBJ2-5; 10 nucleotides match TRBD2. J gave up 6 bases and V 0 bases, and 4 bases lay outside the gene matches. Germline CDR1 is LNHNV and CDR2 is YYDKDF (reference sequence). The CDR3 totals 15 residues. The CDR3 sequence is CATSRDSGGQKTQYF. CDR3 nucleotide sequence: TGTGCCACCAGCAGAGATAGCGGGGGGCAAAAGACCCAGTACTTC.

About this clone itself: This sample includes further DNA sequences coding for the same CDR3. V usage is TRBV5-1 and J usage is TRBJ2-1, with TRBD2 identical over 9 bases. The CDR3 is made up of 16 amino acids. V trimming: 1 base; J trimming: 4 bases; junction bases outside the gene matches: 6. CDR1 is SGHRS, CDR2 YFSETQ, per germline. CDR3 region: CASSLLAGALYNEQFF. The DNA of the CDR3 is TGCGCCAGCAGCTTGTTAGCGGGAGCACTGTACAATGAGCAGTTCTTC.

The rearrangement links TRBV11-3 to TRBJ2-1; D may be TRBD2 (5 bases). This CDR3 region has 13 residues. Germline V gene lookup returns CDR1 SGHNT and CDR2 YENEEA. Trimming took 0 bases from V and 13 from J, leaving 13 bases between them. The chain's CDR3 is CASSLDLGRDQFF. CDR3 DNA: TGTGCCAGCAGCTTAGATCTTGGGAGAGACCAGTTCTTC.

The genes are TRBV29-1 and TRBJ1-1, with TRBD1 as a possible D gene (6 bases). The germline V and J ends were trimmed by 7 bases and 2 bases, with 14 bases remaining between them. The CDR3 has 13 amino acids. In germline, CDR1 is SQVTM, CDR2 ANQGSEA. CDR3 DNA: TGCAGCGCTACGGACAGCCCAAACACTGAAGCTTTCTTT. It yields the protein CSATDSPNTEAFF.

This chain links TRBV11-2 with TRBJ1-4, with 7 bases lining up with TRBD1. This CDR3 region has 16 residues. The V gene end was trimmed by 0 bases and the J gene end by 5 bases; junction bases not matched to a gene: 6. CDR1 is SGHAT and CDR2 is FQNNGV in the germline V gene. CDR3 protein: CASSLDLDRVNEKLFF. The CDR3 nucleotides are TGTGCCAGCAGCTTAGATCTCGACAGGGTGAATGAAAAACTGTTTTTT.

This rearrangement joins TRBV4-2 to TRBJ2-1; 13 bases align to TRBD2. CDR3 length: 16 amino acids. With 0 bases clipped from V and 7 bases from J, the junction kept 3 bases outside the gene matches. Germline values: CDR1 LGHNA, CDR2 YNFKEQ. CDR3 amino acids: CASSQDGTSGKNEQFF. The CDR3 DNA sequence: TGTGCCAGCAGCCAAGATGGGACTAGCGGGAAGAATGAGCAGTTCTTC.

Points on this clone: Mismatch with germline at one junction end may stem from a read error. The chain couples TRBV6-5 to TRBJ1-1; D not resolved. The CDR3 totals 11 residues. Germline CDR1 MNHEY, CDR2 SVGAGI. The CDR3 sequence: CASSSNSEAFF. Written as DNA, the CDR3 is TGTGCCAGCAGCTCTAACAGTGAAGCTTTCTTT.

The CDR3 nucleotides read TGTGCCAGCAGTGAAGAACAGGGTCAGGTCTATAATTCACCCCTCCACTTT. Translated: CASSEEQGQVYNSPLHF. The chain combines TRBV2 with TRBJ1-6, with D possibly being TRBD1 (6 bases). Germline V gene lookup returns CDR1 SNHLY and CDR2 FYNNEI. Trimming took off 1 base at V and 3 bases at J, with 13 bases between the two ends. This CDR3 has 17 amino acids.

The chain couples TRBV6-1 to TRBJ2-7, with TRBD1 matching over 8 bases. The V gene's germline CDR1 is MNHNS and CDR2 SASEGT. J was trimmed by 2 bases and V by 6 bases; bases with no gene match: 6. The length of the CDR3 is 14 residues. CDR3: CASREDRAPYEQYF. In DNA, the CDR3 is TGTGCCAGCAGAGAGGACAGGGCCCCCTACGAGCAGTACTTC.

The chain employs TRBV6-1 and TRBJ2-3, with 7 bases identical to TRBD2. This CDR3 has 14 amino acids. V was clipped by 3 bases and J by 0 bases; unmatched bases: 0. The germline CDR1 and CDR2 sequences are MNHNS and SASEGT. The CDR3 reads CASSERGSTDTQYF. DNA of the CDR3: TGTGCCAGCAGTGAGCGGGGGAGCACAGATACGCAGTATTTT.

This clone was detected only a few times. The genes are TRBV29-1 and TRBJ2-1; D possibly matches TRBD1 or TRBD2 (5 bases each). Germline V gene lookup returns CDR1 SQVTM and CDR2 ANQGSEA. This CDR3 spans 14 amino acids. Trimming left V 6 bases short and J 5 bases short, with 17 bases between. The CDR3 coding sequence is TGCAGCGTGGACAAGGGACCAGCGGACAATGAGCAGTTCTTC. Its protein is CSVDKGPADNEQFF.

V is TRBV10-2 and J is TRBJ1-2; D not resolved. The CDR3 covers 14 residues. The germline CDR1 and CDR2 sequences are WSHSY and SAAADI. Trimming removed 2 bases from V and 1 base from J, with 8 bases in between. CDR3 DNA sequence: TGCGCCAGCAGTGAGGGGCTTCTTAACTATGGCTACACCTTC. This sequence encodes CASSEGLLNYGYTF.

The CDR3 reads CASSYGGENEQFF. The CDR3 nucleotides read TGTGCCAGCAGTTATGGAGGCGAAAATGAGCAGTTCTTC. V is TRBV6-5 and J is TRBJ2-1; D may be TRBD2 (5 bases). The CDR3 is 13 amino acids. V was pared by 3 bases and J by 7 bases, with 10 bases between. Germline loops: CDR1 MNHEY, CDR2 SVGAGI.

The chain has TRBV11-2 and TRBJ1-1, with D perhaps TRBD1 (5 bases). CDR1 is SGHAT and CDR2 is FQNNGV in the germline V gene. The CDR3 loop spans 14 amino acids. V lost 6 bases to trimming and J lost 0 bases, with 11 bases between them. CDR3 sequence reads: CASRSQVMNTEAFF. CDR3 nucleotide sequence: TGTGCCAGCAGGTCACAGGTTATGAACACTGAAGCTTTCTTT.

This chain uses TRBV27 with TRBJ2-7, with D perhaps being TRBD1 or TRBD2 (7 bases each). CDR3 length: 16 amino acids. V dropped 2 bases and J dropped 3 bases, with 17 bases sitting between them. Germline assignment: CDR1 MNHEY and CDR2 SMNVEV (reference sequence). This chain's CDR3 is CASSLRGGTAIYEQYF. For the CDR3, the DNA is TGTGCCAGCAGTTTAAGGGGGGGGACAGCAATCTACGAGCAGTACTTC.

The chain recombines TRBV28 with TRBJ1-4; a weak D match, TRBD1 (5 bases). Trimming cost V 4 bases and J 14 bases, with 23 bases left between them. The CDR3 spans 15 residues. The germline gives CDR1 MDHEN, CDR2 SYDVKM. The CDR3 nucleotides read TGTGCCAGCAGTTCAGCACCGGGGTCGGGGACTTTGCTGTTTTTT. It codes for CASSSAPGSGTLLFF.

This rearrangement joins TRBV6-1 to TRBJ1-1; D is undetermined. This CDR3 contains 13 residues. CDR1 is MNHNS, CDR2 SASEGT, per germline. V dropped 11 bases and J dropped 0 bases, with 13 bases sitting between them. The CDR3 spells CALQGSVNTEAFF. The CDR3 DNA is TGTGCCCTCCAAGGATCGGTGAACACTGAAGCTTTCTTT.